This paragraph covers one T cell receptor beta chain sequence. This sample is part of a study of PD-L1 blockade in urothelial cancer. CDR3 size: 14 residues. Germline-derived CDR1 and CDR2 are MNHEY and SMNVEV (reference sequence). Trimming cost V 0 bases and J 2 bases, with 6 bases left between them. Using immunoSEQ multiplex PCR, the repertoire was profiled, and TCRdb retains in-frame clones only, with some absent. The data contain roughly 32,000 clones, approximately 80% of them singletons. The sequence came from a man aged 60-69 years with urothelial cancer. The sample here was PBMCs, taken around atezolizumab (anti-PD-L1) treatment. The V and J genes are TRBV27 and TRBJ2-3; D remains unclear. This CDR3 reads CASSLSPLTDTQYF. CDR3 coding DNA: TGTGCCAGCAGTTTATCCCCTCTCACAGATACGCAGTATTTT.